The 29 T cell receptor beta chains below all came from one sample that was sequenced in a study of blood T cell repertoires in COVID-19. Some clones are missing from TCRdb's copy, which holds only in-frame ones; the method was immunoSEQ multiplex PCR. Among 31,000 or so clones listed, roughly nine tenths were seen once. The sample taken for sequencing was peripheral blood. The origin of the receptors is a man older than 75 with acute or convalescent COVID-19.

The V and J genes are TRBV28 and TRBJ1-6; 10 bases line up with TRBD1. The CDR3 length is 18 residues. Trimming at V came to 6 bases and at J to 6 bases, leaving 14 bases not matched to a gene. In germline, CDR1 is MDHEN, CDR2 SYDVKM. The DNA for the CDR3 is TGTGCCAGCAGATCCCCGGGACAGGGGTTCGGGATTAATTCACCCCTCCACTTT. Protein: CASRSPGQGFGINSPLHF.

The CDR3 loop is CASSGGVGTRADTQYF. CDR3 coding DNA: TGTGCCAGTAGTGGGGGGGTCGGGACTAGGGCAGATACGCAGTATTTT. The chain joins TRBV19 to TRBJ2-3; the match to TRBD2 covers 8 bases. The CDR3 totals 16 residues. V lost 5 bases, J lost 4 bases, and 11 bases stayed unmatched. In germline, CDR1 is LNHDA, CDR2 SQIVND (reference sequence).

The CDR3 nucleotides are TGTGCCAGCAGCTTAAACAGGGTTGCAACTAATGAAAAACTGTTTTTT. Its protein is CASSLNRVATNEKLFF. The chain combines TRBV7-3 with TRBJ1-4; perhaps TRBD1 as D (6 bases). Germline V CDR1 and CDR2: SGHTA, FQGTGA. CDR3 length equals 16 residues. V was cut by 1 base and J by 0 bases, with 9 bases left in between. The whole variable domain, remainder taken from reference TRBV7-3 and TRBJ1-4, is GAGVSQTPSNKVTEKGKYVELRCDPISGHTALYWYRQSLGQGPEFLIYFQGTGAADDSGLPNDRFFAVRPEGSVSTLKIQRTERGDSAVYLCASSLNRVATNEKLFFGSGTQLSVL.

The rearrangement links TRBV7-9 to TRBJ1-1, with D unresolved. This CDR3 contains 14 residues. Trimming stripped 4 bases from V and 1 base from J, with 10 bases between. CDR1 SEHNR and CDR2 FQNEAQ come from the germline V gene (reference sequence). Written as DNA, the CDR3 is TGTGCCAGCAGCTCCGGGGTCGCGAACACTGAAGCTTTCTTT. It codes for CASSSGVANTEAFF.

This rearrangement joins TRBV28 to TRBJ1-4; the D is unclear. From germline, CDR1 is MDHEN and CDR2 SYDVKM. The CDR3 spans 16 residues. Trimming left V 1 base short and J 4 bases short, with 13 bases between. DNA for the CDR3: TGTGCCAGCAGTTTATTTATTTCGGGTGGTAATGAAAAACTGTTTTTT. Its protein is CASSLFISGGNEKLFF.

Points on this clone: The identical CDR3 is also encoded by other nucleotide sequences in the sample. The chain carries TRBV5-1 and TRBJ1-2; D is uncertain. Germline V lookup: CDR1 SGHRS, CDR2 YFSETQ. V was cut by 1 base and J by 0 bases, with 4 bases left in between. The CDR3 has 13 amino acids. The CDR3 sequence: CASSLQTNYGYTF. The CDR3 DNA is TGCGCCAGCAGCTTGCAGACTAACTATGGCTACACCTTC.

The rearrangement joins TRBV7-3 to TRBJ2-3; 9 nucleotides agree with TRBD1. Germline lookup yields CDR1 SGHTA and CDR2 FQGTGA. Germline trimming cut 3 bases from V and 3 bases from J; bases unmatched to any gene: 10. CDR3 size: 17 residues. DNA for the CDR3: TGTGCCAGCAGCTTGAGCCCACAGGGGGCTGTGACAGATACGCAGTATTTT. The encoded protein is CASSLSPQGAVTDTQYF.

A few counts support this clone. V and J are TRBV19 and TRBJ1-5; the match to TRBD1 covers 7 bases. V shed 7 bases and J 0 bases; nucleotides not matched to a gene: 12. Germline loops: CDR1 LNHDA, CDR2 SQIVND (reference sequence). The CDR3 extends over 17 amino acids. The CDR3 sequence: CASTPGRGLYSNQPQHF. The CDR3, as DNA: TGTGCCAGTACCCCCGGGAGGGGGCTGTATAGCAATCAGCCCCAGCATTTT.

This clone turned up a few times. V usage is TRBV25-1 and J usage is TRBJ1-6, with 10 bases that match TRBD1. This CDR3 is 17 amino acids long. Germline trimming cut 7 bases from V and 4 bases from J; bases unmatched to any gene: 10. Germline-derived CDR1 and CDR2 are MGHDK and SYGVNS. The CDR3 reads CASTPFGQGVYNSPLHF. The CDR3 coding sequence is TGTGCCAGCACCCCTTTTGGACAGGGGGTTTATAATTCACCCCTCCACTTT.

The CDR3 reads CASSPQGTGGNSPLHF. The CDR3 DNA reads as TGTGCCAGCAGCCCACAGGGGACAGGGGGGAATTCACCCCTCCACTTT. The V call is TRBV4-2, the J call TRBJ1-6; 11 positions agree with TRBD1. CDR3 length: 16 residues. V lost 4 bases, J lost 7 bases, and 6 bases stayed unmatched. Germline-derived CDR1 and CDR2 are LGHNA and YNFKEQ.

The chain combines TRBV18 with TRBJ2-7; TRBD1 agrees at 10 bases. Germline V lookup: CDR1 KGHSH, CDR2 LQKENI. This CDR3 spans 15 amino acids. V gave up 6 bases and J gave up 2 bases; unmatched junction bases: 7. The CDR3 coding sequence is TGTGCCAGCTCGCTGGGACAGGGGACCCCCTACGAGCAGTACTTC. It codes for CASSLGQGTPYEQYF.

The V call is TRBV6-5, the J call TRBJ1-2, with D possibly being TRBD1 (5 bases). Germline V gene sequence: CDR1 MNHEY, CDR2 SVGAGI. The CDR3 sequence is 13 residues long. V lost 6 bases, J lost 5 bases, and 13 bases lay in between. DNA of the CDR3: TGTGCCAGCAGCGCCGACAGAGCGTATGGCTACACCTTC. Amino acids: CASSADRAYGYTF.

This chain joins TRBV5-5 and TRBJ2-6; D perhaps matches TRBD1 (5 bases). Trimming stripped 3 bases from V and 2 bases from J, with 9 bases between. Looked up from germline, CDR1 is SGHKS and CDR2 is YYEKEE (reference sequence). The CDR3 is made up of 15 amino acids. Written as DNA, the CDR3 is TGTGCCAGCAGCTCCTGGGGCGCTGGGGCCAACGTCCTGACTTTC. Translated: CASSSWGAGANVLTF.

The chain employs TRBV6-5 and TRBJ1-1; TRBD1 might be the D (6 bases). Trimming took 2 bases from V and 8 from J, leaving 9 bases between them. Germline CDR1 is MNHEY and CDR2 is SVGAGI. CDR3 length: 12 amino acids. CDR3 in amino acids: CASSYKTGEAFF. CDR3 DNA: TGTGCCAGCAGTTACAAAACAGGGGAAGCTTTCTTT.

On this clone: One junction end disagrees with the germline gene, perhaps due to a read error. V usage is TRBV20-1 and J usage is TRBJ2-2; D is possibly TRBD2 (5 bases). The CDR3 is 18 residues long. CDR1 and CDR2 from the germline V gene are DFQATT and SNEGSKA (reference sequence). The DNA of the CDR3 is TGCAATGCTAGTGTCCGGTCGGGATCCCAGGCGAACACCGGGGAGCTGTTTTTT. This gives the protein CNASVRSGSQANTGELFF.

The CDR3 DNA sequence: TGCAGCGTTGAAGATCCCGGGACAGGGGCTGATACGCAGTATTTT. Encoded protein: CSVEDPGTGADTQYF. The rearrangement joins TRBV29-1 to TRBJ2-3; TRBD1 aligns across 10 bases. The CDR3 spans 15 residues. The germline CDR1 and CDR2 sequences are SQVTM and ANQGSEA. The V segment lost 0 bases and the J segment 6 bases; nucleotides outside the gene matches: 6.

The gene calls are TRBV5-1 and TRBJ2-3; 10 bases align to TRBD2. With 4 bases clipped from V and 4 bases from J, the junction kept 12 bases outside the gene matches. CDR1 and CDR2 from the germline V gene are SGHRS and YFSETQ. The CDR3 loop spans 17 amino acids. CDR3 in DNA: TGCGCCAGCAGCCCTACCTTAGCGGGGGGCCGGCCAGATACGCAGTATTTT. It yields the protein CASSPTLAGGRPDTQYF.

The J gene is TRBJ1-5, the V gene TRBV11-2, with TRBD1 matching 12 bases. V shed 3 bases and J 0 bases; nucleotides not matched to a gene: 0. CDR1 and CDR2 (germline): SGHAT, FQNNGV. This CDR3 has 16 residues. The CDR3 DNA sequence: TGTGCCAGCAGCTTGGGACAGGGGGCTAGCAATCAGCCCCAGCATTTT. It translates to CASSLGQGASNQPQHF.

The chain carries TRBV6-5 and TRBJ1-1; TRBD1 agrees at 7 bases. Germline V lookup: CDR1 MNHEY, CDR2 SVGAGI. This CDR3 comprises 13 residues. With 6 bases clipped from V and 3 bases from J, the junction kept 4 bases outside the gene matches. CDR3 region: CASSPTGYTEAFF. In DNA, the CDR3 is TGTGCCAGCAGCCCGACAGGGTACACTGAAGCTTTCTTT.

The rearrangement joins TRBV6-5 to TRBJ1-5; 8 positions agree with TRBD1. Per the germline V gene, CDR1 is MNHEY and CDR2 is SVGAGI. Unmatched junction bases numbered 8, after V lost 6 bases and J lost 4 bases. The CDR3 is 15 amino acids. The CDR3 DNA sequence: TGTGCCAGCAGGAAACAGGGGGAAAAAAATCAGCCCCAGCATTTT. This translates into CASRKQGEKNQPQHF.

V usage is TRBV28 and J usage is TRBJ2-5; 10 bases are shared with TRBD2. Germline CDR1 MDHEN, CDR2 SYDVKM. CDR3 length: 14 residues. V dropped 2 bases and J dropped 5; count of bases not matched to a gene: 2. The CDR3 reads CASSLSGGGETQYF. Here the CDR3 DNA reads TGTGCCAGCAGTTTAAGCGGGGGGGGTGAGACCCAGTACTTC. The variable domain in full, with the rest retrieved from reference TRBV28 and TRBJ2-5, is DVKVTQSSRYLVKRTGEKVFLECVQDMDHENMFWYRQDPGLGLRLIYFSYDVKMKEKGDIPEGYSVSREKKERFSLILESASTNQTSMYLCASSLSGGGETQYFGPGTRLLVL.

The J gene is TRBJ2-1, the V gene TRBV7-2, with 12 bases matching TRBD2. The germline V gene has CDR1 SGHTA and CDR2 FQGNSA. V lost 2 bases and J lost 10; bases outside the gene matches: 3. CDR3 size: 14 residues. The CDR3 DNA is TGTGCCAGCAGCTTACTAGCGGGGGGGCGGGAGCAGTTCTTC. It is translated as CASSLLAGGREQFF.

The gene calls are TRBV11-2 and TRBJ2-3; 8 nucleotides match TRBD2. Germline-derived CDR1 and CDR2 are SGHAT and FQNNGV. V trimming: 4 bases; J trimming: 0 bases; junction bases outside the gene matches: 3. The CDR3 is made up of 15 amino acids. CDR3: CASSSRLASTDTQYF. CDR3 coding DNA: TGTGCCAGCAGCTCCCGACTAGCGAGCACAGATACGCAGTATTTT. Full variable domain (outside the CDR3, taken from reference TRBV11-2 and TRBJ2-3): EAGVAQSPRYKIIEKRQSVAFWCNPISGHATLYWYQQILGQGPKLLIQFQNNGVVDDSQLPKDRFSAERLKGVDSTLKIQPAKLEDSAVYLCASSSRLASTDTQYFGPGTRLTVL.

V is TRBV18 and J is TRBJ1-1; D remains unclear. The CDR3 extends over 13 amino acids. Trimming took 1 base from V and 7 from J, leaving 10 bases between them. Germline lookup yields CDR1 KGHSH and CDR2 LQKENI. CDR3 DNA sequence: TGTGCCAGCTCACCACAGAGATACGGTGAAGCTTTCTTT. It translates to CASSPQRYGEAFF.

V gene TRBV7-2 combines with J gene TRBJ2-7, with 8 bases fitting TRBD1. The V and J ends lost 0 bases and 7 bases, in that order; junction bases with no gene match: 8. CDR3 length: 15 amino acids. Germline CDR1 reads SGHTA; CDR2 reads FQGNSA. CDR3 bases: TGTGCCAGCAGCTTAGCCCCACAGGGGGTGGGGGAGCAGTACTTC. Translation gives CASSLAPQGVGEQYF. The variable domain in full, with the rest retrieved from reference TRBV7-2 and TRBJ2-7, is GAGVSQSPSNKVTEKGKDVELRCDPISGHTALYWYRQSLGQGLEFLIYFQGNSAPDKSGLPSDRFSAERTGGSVSTLTIQRTQQEDSAVYLCASSLAPQGVGEQYFGPGTRLTVT.

The chain combines TRBV4-1 with TRBJ1-5; a weak D match, TRBD1 (5 bases). The CDR3 sequence is 15 residues long. V shed 1 base and J shed 9 bases, with 16 bases lying between them. Per the germline V gene, CDR1 is MGHRA and CDR2 is YSYEKL. In nucleotides, the CDR3 is TGCGCCAGCAGCCAAGTTGGGAGGGGTGGGGTGCCCCAGCATTTT. Translated: CASSQVGRGGVPQHF.

The gene calls are TRBV12-3 or TRBV12-4 and TRBJ1-2, with D possibly matching TRBD1 (5 bases). V lost 3 bases, J lost 6 bases, and 11 bases lay in between. CDR3 size: 13 residues. In DNA form, the CDR3 reads TGTGCCAGCAGTTTCGTGGAGGGGAATGGCTACACCTTC. It is translated as CASSFVEGNGYTF.

V usage is TRBV11-2 and J usage is TRBJ2-2, with D perhaps TRBD2 (5 bases). Per the germline V gene, CDR1 is SGHAT and CDR2 is FQNNGV. The CDR3 is 15 amino acids. Trimming cost V 3 bases and J 7 bases, with 15 bases left between them. The CDR3 sequence: CASSLHAGGGGELFF. In nucleotides, the CDR3 is TGTGCCAGCAGCTTGCACGCAGGAGGTGGCGGGGAGCTGTTTTTT.

The CDR3 here is CASNHRGTNYGYTF. Written as DNA, the CDR3 is TGTGCCAGCAACCACAGGGGGACTAACTATGGCTACACCTTC. This chain links TRBV28 with TRBJ1-2; 8 bases align to TRBD1. The CDR3 is made up of 14 amino acids. V was pared by 7 bases and J by 0 bases, with 4 bases of the junction left unmatched. Germline CDR1 is MDHEN and CDR2 is SYDVKM.